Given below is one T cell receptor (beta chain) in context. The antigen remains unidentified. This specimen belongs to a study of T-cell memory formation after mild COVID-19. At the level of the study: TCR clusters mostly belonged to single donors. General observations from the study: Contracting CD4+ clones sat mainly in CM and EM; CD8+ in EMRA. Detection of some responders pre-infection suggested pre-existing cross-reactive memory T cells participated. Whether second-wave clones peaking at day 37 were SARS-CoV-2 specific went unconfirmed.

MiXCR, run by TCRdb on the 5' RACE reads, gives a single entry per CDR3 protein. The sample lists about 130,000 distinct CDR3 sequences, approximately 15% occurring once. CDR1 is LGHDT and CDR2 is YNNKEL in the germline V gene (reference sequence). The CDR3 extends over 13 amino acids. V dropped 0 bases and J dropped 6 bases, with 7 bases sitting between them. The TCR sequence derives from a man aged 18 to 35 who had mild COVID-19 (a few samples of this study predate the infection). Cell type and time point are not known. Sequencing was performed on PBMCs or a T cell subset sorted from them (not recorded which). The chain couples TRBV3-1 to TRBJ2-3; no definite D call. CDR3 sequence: CASSQDGVDTQYF. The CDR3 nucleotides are TGTGCCAGCAGCCAAGACGGAGTGGATACGCAGTATTTT.